The source of this TCR beta chain is a study of blood T cell repertoires in COVID-19. Profiled with immunoSEQ multiplex PCR; TCRdb holds only in-frame clones, not every one. Of some 270,000 clones listed, roughly 80% are singletons. This clone was recorded a few times. The CDR3 length is 15 residues. Germline V gene sequence: CDR1 MNHEY, CDR2 SVGEGT. Between the trimmed V and J ends, which lost 4 bases and 3 bases, there was a span of 13 bases. The receptor comes from a man aged 50-59 years who had recovered from COVID-19. Specimen: PBMCs or T cells enriched from blood (not recorded which). The chain uses TRBV6-2 or TRBV6-3 and TRBJ1-5; a possible D gene is TRBD1 (6 bases). The CDR3 nucleotides are TGTGCCAGCAGTTCCAAGACAGGAGTCAATCAGCCCCAGCATTTT. Protein sequence: CASSSKTGVNQPQHF.